These 25 T cell receptor beta chains were all obtained from the same sample, sequenced in a study of blood T cells in healthy people across ages. Primers used in a second PCR of about 6 to 11 cycles were a sample-barcoded 5' primer and a J-beta primer mix. A single record per CDR3 protein comes from TCRdb applying MiXCR to the 5' RACE reads. The top ten hold over 9% of the sample, which has roughly 1.7 million distinct CDR3 sequences, roughly 32% seen once. The sequencing sample was made of blood. The receptors originated from a woman younger than 45 in good health.

The V call is TRBV4-2, the J call TRBJ2-3; 11 nucleotides agree with TRBD2. The CDR3 is 17 amino acids. Trimming cost V 0 bases and J 3 bases; bases outside gene matches: 5. Germline CDR1 LGHNA, CDR2 YNFKEQ. The CDR3 DNA reads as TGTGCCAGCAGCCAAGAAGTCCTAGCGGGAGGTACAGATACGCAGTATTTT. It encodes CASSQEVLAGGTDTQYF.

The chain has TRBV11-2 and TRBJ1-1; D may be TRBD1 (5 bases). The germline CDR1 and CDR2 sequences are SGHAT and FQNNGV. This CDR3 comprises 16 residues. Trimming stripped 1 base from V and 1 base from J, with 13 bases between. CDR3 coding DNA: TGTGCCAGCAGCTTAGCGACAGACTGGACGAACACTGAAGCTTTCTTT. Translation gives CASSLATDWTNTEAFF.

Comment on this clonotype: A read error may produce the germline difference seen at one junction end. The gene calls are TRBV7-3 and TRBJ2-7; 13 nucleotides agree with TRBD2. The V gene's germline CDR1 is SGHTA and CDR2 FQGTGA. This CDR3 has 16 amino acids. The CDR3 protein is CASSQVTLAGGNEQYF. The CDR3, as DNA: TGCGCCAGCAGCCAAGTAACACTAGCGGGAGGGAACGAGCAGTACTTC.

In this sample, this clonotype turned up many times. The chain uses TRBV29-1 and TRBJ2-5; 11 bases are a match to TRBD2. This CDR3 comprises 13 residues. Germline V CDR1 and CDR2: SQVTM, ANQGSEA. The V and J ends lost 4 bases and 4 bases, in that order; junction bases with no gene match: 2. The CDR3 DNA reads TGCAGCGTTGCTAGCGGGGGGCTAGAGACCCAGTACTTC. Its protein product is CSVASGGLETQYF.

This clonotype was observed at least ten times. V is TRBV6-1 and J is TRBJ2-7; possibly TRBD1 or TRBD2 for D (5 bases each). Trimming shortened V by 5 bases and J by 3 bases, and 11 bases separated the two germline ends. The CDR3 totals 13 residues. Germline V gene sequence: CDR1 MNHNS, CDR2 SASEGT. The CDR3 sequence: CASSRDGGYEQYF. DNA for the CDR3: TGTGCCAGCAGTCGGGACGGAGGCTACGAGCAGTACTTC.

The chain's CDR3 is CASSLVAGNGELFF. CDR3 coding DNA: TGTGCCAGCAGCTTAGTTGCTGGAAACGGGGAGCTGTTTTTT. The rearrangement links TRBV11-3 to TRBJ2-2; D call uncertain. Trimming removed 1 base at V and 7 bases at J, with 10 bases between. Germline-derived CDR1 and CDR2 are SGHNT and YENEEA. The CDR3 is 14 amino acids.

The V call is TRBV2, the J call TRBJ2-3, with D possibly matching TRBD2 (6 bases). The CDR3 is 15 amino acids. V was cut by 10 bases and J by 2 bases, with 19 bases left in between. Germline CDR1 SNHLY, CDR2 FYNNEI. CDR3 residues: CAITRDSLITDTQYF. The CDR3 nucleotides are TGTGCCATCACACGGGACTCATTGATCACAGATACGCAGTATTTT.

This clonotype has a handful of counts. This chain connects TRBV6-1 to TRBJ1-1; D might be TRBD1 (5 bases). The germline CDR1 and CDR2 sequences are MNHNS and SASEGT. The CDR3 runs 13 residues. The ends were cut back, 6 bases at V and 1 base at J, with 9 bases in the middle. The CDR3 DNA reads TGTGCCAGCAGACAGGCGTCGAACACTGAAGCTTTCTTT. It is translated as CASRQASNTEAFF.

This clonotype was seen a handful of times. This chain uses TRBV5-6 with TRBJ2-3, with D maybe TRBD1 (5 bases). Trimming left V 3 bases short and J 5 bases short, with 16 bases between. The CDR3 totals 15 residues. CDR1 and CDR2 from the germline V gene are SGHDT and YYEEEE. For the CDR3, the DNA is TGTGCCAGCAGCTCCGCGGCCTTTGGACAAGATACGCAGTATTTT. Protein product: CASSSAAFGQDTQYF.

This clonotype was found many times. This chain connects TRBV5-6 to TRBJ2-5; tentatively, D is TRBD2 (5 bases). The CDR3 spans 15 residues. The V end lost 3 bases, the J end lost 3 bases, and 15 bases lay between the germline ends. Germline V gives CDR1 SGHDT, CDR2 YYEEEE. DNA for the CDR3: TGTGCCAGCAGCTCGCCCCTCAGTAGCGAAGAGACCCAGTACTTC. It codes for CASSSPLSSEETQYF.

For this clonotype: The junction does not match germline at one end; this may be a read error. The V gene is TRBV20-1, the J gene TRBJ2-3; TRBD1 aligns across 7 bases. Germline CDR1 DFQATT, CDR2 SNEGSKA (reference sequence). This CDR3 has 14 residues. CDR3 sequence reads: CSARGQAVTDTQYF. For the CDR3, the DNA is TGTAGTGCTAGAGGACAGGCTGTCACAGATACGCAGTATTTT.

There are a few counts of this clonotype. This rearrangement joins TRBV29-1 to TRBJ2-3; 10 nucleotides agree with TRBD2. V trimming: 4 bases; J trimming: 5 bases; junction bases outside the gene matches: 9. CDR1 is SQVTM, CDR2 ANQGSEA, per germline. This CDR3 has 15 amino acids. CDR3 DNA sequence: TGCAGCGTTGGGCGGCTAGCGGGAGTAGTAGATACGCAGTATTTT. Amino acids: CSVGRLAGVVDTQYF.

V and J are TRBV14 and TRBJ2-3; D gene ambiguous. Germline loops: CDR1 SGHDN, CDR2 FVKESK. The CDR3 runs to 14 residues. V lost 0 bases and J lost 7, with 11 bases in between. The CDR3 loop reads CASSQDFGVHTQYF. The CDR3 DNA sequence: TGTGCCAGCAGCCAAGATTTTGGGGTACATACGCAGTATTTT. The full variable domain, with the rest looked up from reference TRBV14 and TRBJ2-3, is EAGVTQFPSHSVIEKGQTVTLRCDPISGHDNLYWYRRVMGKEIKFLLHFVKESKQDESGMPNNRFLAERTGGTYSTLKVQPAELEDSGVYFCASSQDFGVHTQYFGPGTRLTVL.

The chain carries TRBV2 and TRBJ1-2, with a tentative D call TRBD1 (6 bases). The CDR3 runs 17 residues. Germline V gene sequence: CDR1 SNHLY, CDR2 FYNNEI. V was shortened by 5 bases and J by 1 base, with 20 bases between the two germline ends. The CDR3 sequence is CASSYSETRGYNYGYTF. As DNA, the CDR3 is TGTGCCAGCAGTTACTCCGAAACCAGGGGATATAACTATGGCTACACCTTC. The whole variable domain, remainder taken from reference TRBV2 and TRBJ1-2, is EPEVTQTPSHQVTQMGQEVILRCVPISNHLYFYWYRQILGQKVEFLVSFYNNEISEKSEIFDDQFSVERPDGSNFTLKIRSTKLEDSAMYFCASSYSETRGYNYGYTFGSGTRLTVV.

This clonotype was found a few times. This chain links TRBV6-6 with TRBJ2-5; D is unclear. The CDR3 contains 15 residues. Trimming removed 4 bases from V and 5 bases from J, with 17 bases in between. Germline V gene data show CDR1 as MNHNY and CDR2 as SVGAGI (reference sequence). CDR3 amino acids: CASSSRKGLRETQYF. CDR3 DNA sequence: TGTGCCAGCAGTTCCCGTAAGGGCCTGAGGGAGACCCAGTACTTC.

The genes are TRBV20-1 and TRBJ2-1; 16 positions match TRBD2. Trimming cost V 4 bases and J 8 bases; bases outside gene matches: 5. Germline V gene data show CDR1 as DFQATT and CDR2 as SNEGSKA (reference sequence). This CDR3 has 15 amino acids. Here the CDR3 reads CSATGTSGGAHEQFF. The CDR3 nucleotides are TGCAGTGCTACCGGGACTAGCGGGGGGGCCCATGAGCAGTTCTTC.

The chain is built from TRBV7-9 and TRBJ2-7, with 8 bases aligning to TRBD2. The CDR3 has 18 residues. Germline CDR1 reads SEHNR; CDR2 reads FQNEAQ (reference sequence). V dropped 1 base and J dropped 4; count of bases not matched to a gene: 15. CDR3 amino acids: CASSLVGSPSGRGYEQYF. The CDR3 nucleotides are TGTGCCAGCAGCTTAGTGGGGAGTCCAAGCGGGAGAGGGTACGAGCAGTACTTC.

This clonotype was detected many times. CDR3 sequence: CSASGSTDTQYF. CDR3 sequence (DNA): TGCAGTGCTAGCGGGAGCACAGATACGCAGTATTTT. The V gene is TRBV20-1, the J gene TRBJ2-3; D is unresolved. CDR1 and CDR2 (germline): DFQATT, SNEGSKA (reference sequence). This CDR3 contains 12 residues. Trimming pared 3 bases from V and 0 bases from J, leaving 4 bases between.

The sample holds a few counts of this clonotype. This chain uses TRBV25-1 with TRBJ1-2; TRBD1 might be the D (6 bases). V dropped 1 base and J dropped 2 bases, with 11 bases sitting between them. CDR1 and CDR2 (germline): MGHDK, SYGVNS. This CDR3 region has 15 residues. In DNA form, the CDR3 reads TGTGCCAGCAGTGAATTGGGACAAGAGAACTATGGCTACACCTTC. Translation: CASSELGQENYGYTF.

This chain uses TRBV5-1 with TRBJ1-1; 7 nucleotides agree with TRBD1. The V and J ends lost 1 base and 8 bases, in that order; junction bases with no gene match: 11. This CDR3 has 15 residues. The germline V gene has CDR1 SGHRS and CDR2 YFSETQ. CDR3 residues: CASSLMGQNGEEAFF. The DNA of the CDR3 is TGCGCCAGCAGCTTGATGGGACAGAATGGAGAGGAAGCTTTCTTT. Filled out from reference TRBV5-1 and TRBJ1-1, the complete variable domain reads KAGVTQTPRYLIKTRGQQVTLSCSPISGHRSVSWYQQTPGQGLQFLFEYFSETQRNKGNFPGRFSGRQFSNSRSEMNVSTLELGDSALYLCASSLMGQNGEEAFFGQGTRLTVV.

The chain carries TRBV7-2 and TRBJ2-1; the match to TRBD2 covers 8 bases. The CDR3 covers 16 residues. Germline lookup yields CDR1 SGHTA and CDR2 FQGNSA. V lost 2 bases, J lost 5 bases, and 8 bases stayed unmatched. The CDR3 reads CASSLLRSGGNNEQFF. DNA for the CDR3: TGTGCCAGCAGCTTACTGCGTTCGGGAGGGAACAATGAGCAGTTCTTC.

This chain joins TRBV25-1 and TRBJ1-6; no definite D call. In germline, CDR1 is MGHDK, CDR2 SYGVNS. Trimming cost V 0 bases and J 0 bases, with 6 bases left between them. The CDR3 length is 16 residues. The CDR3 region is CASSEYSSSYNSPLHF. The CDR3 coding sequence is TGTGCCAGCAGTGAATACAGTAGCTCCTATAATTCACCCCTCCACTTT. Full variable domain (rest looked up from reference TRBV25-1 and TRBJ1-6): EADIYQTPRYLVIGTGKKITLECSQTMGHDKMYWYQQDPGMELHLIHYSYGVNSTEKGDLSSESTVSRIRTEHFPLTLESARPSHTSQYLCASSEYSSSYNSPLHFGNGTRLTVT.

As for this clonotype: A much larger clone differs from this one at a single base, so this may be a read error. The V and J genes are TRBV4-1 and TRBJ2-5; TRBD2 is a possible D gene (6 bases). The germline V gene has CDR1 MGHRA and CDR2 YSYEKL. The CDR3 sequence is 15 residues long. Trimming removed 4 bases at V and 11 bases at J, with 23 bases between. As DNA, the CDR3 is TGCGCCAGCAGCCCGTCGTGGAGGGGTGACTACGGGCAGTACTTC. Protein product: CASSPSWRGDYGQYF.

The chain is built from TRBV6-5 and TRBJ1-5, with 7 bases that match TRBD1. Germline V gene sequence: CDR1 MNHEY, CDR2 SVGAGI. Trimming removed 10 bases from V and 4 bases from J; junction bases left unmatched: 13. This CDR3 is 15 amino acids long. The CDR3 DNA reads TGTGCCACGCGCGCAGGGGGGGCGGAGAATCAGCCCCAGCATTTT. As protein: CATRAGGAENQPQHF.

This clonotype was picked up a small number of times. The rearrangement joins TRBV19 to TRBJ1-2; 11 bases match TRBD1. Germline trimming cut 3 bases from V and 4 bases from J; bases unmatched to any gene: 4. Per germline, CDR1 LNHDA and CDR2 SQIVND (reference sequence). CDR3 length: 15 amino acids. DNA for the CDR3: TGTGCCAGTAGTATTGGGACAGGGGGAAGCTATGGCTACACCTTC. It codes for CASSIGTGGSYGYTF.